The clone carrying this T cell receptor beta chain was detected a few times. What it binds is not known. The library protocol tagged each TCR cDNA with a unique molecular identifier. TCRdb itself ran the 5' RACE reads through MiXCR, one entry per CDR3 protein. This sample yields about 29,000 distinct CDR3 sequences, of which about 7.1% are seen a single time; roughly a quarter belongs to the top ten. Time point: sample taken at primary tumor resection. Samples came from some 73 TRACERx patients with untreated early-stage lung cancer. The data derive from a study of spatial heterogeneity in lung cancer. Across the whole study: For tumor regions, TCR transcript counts showed a strong correlation with a T cell module score derived from matched bulk RNA-seq. General study points: Higher tumor mutation counts went along with higher counts of expanded intratumoral alpha and beta TCRs.

The CDR3 has 15 residues. The germline V gene has CDR1 SQVTM and CDR2 ANQGSEA. V was cut by 6 bases and J by 1 base, with 18 bases left in between. The source is a male donor with early-stage non-small cell lung cancer. The source material was lung tumor tissue, sampled at surgery. The chain uses TRBV29-1 and TRBJ1-1, with D possibly being TRBD1 (6 bases). CDR3 sequence (DNA): TGCAGCGTCCTGAGGGGGGTAGGACCGAACACTGAAGCTTTCTTT. Translating it yields CSVLRGVGPNTEAFF.